These 8 T cell receptor beta chains were sequenced from one sample in a study. MiXCR, applied by TCRdb to the 5' RACE reads, yields one record per CDR3 protein. Of about 61,000 distinct CDR3 sequences listed, just under 30% were seen once; the top ten hold 2% to 2.5%. Sequenced input: tumor-infiltrating naive CD4+ T cells sorted from the breast tumor. As to subset: naive CD4+ T cells, CD4+CD45RA+CD25-. The receptors were gathered from a female donor with breast cancer.

In its sample, this clonotype was seen many times. This chain joins TRBV12-3 or TRBV12-4 and TRBJ2-3; D is undetermined. Trimming left V 6 bases short and J 2 bases short, with 12 bases between. CDR3 length: 14 residues. The DNA of the CDR3 is TGTGCCAGCAGAAAGTGGGGAATCACAGATACGCAGTATTTT. As protein: CASRKWGITDTQYF.

The V call is TRBV5-1, the J call TRBJ2-5; D remains unclear. V lost 0 bases, J lost 5 bases, and 11 bases lay in between. CDR3 length: 14 amino acids. Germline CDR1 SGHRS, CDR2 YFSETQ. The chain's CDR3 is CASSLGSERETQYF. For the CDR3, the DNA is TGCGCCAGCAGCTTGGGGTCCGAGAGGGAGACCCAGTACTTC. The variable domain in full, with the rest retrieved from reference TRBV5-1 and TRBJ2-5, is KAGVTQTPRYLIKTRGQQVTLSCSPISGHRSVSWYQQTPGQGLQFLFEYFSETQRNKGNFPGRFSGRQFSNSRSEMNVSTLELGDSALYLCASSLGSERETQYFGPGTRLLVL.

This clonotype has only a few counts. The rearrangement uses TRBV2 and TRBJ2-1; a weak D match, TRBD1 (6 bases). Trimming removed 7 bases from V and 6 bases from J, with 16 bases in between. This CDR3 contains 14 residues. Germline V gene sequence: CDR1 SNHLY, CDR2 FYNNEI. This CDR3 is CASMARVGGNEQFF. The CDR3 nucleotides are TGTGCCAGCATGGCGCGGGTAGGGGGCAATGAGCAGTTCTTC.

The V and J genes are TRBV6-5 and TRBJ2-7; perhaps TRBD2 as D (5 bases). The germline V and J ends were trimmed by 2 bases and 6 bases, with 14 bases remaining between them. The germline V gene has CDR1 MNHEY and CDR2 SVGAGI. CDR3 length equals 14 residues. The CDR3 here is CASSYAGVATEQYF. The CDR3 bases are TGTGCCAGCAGTTACGCCGGGGTAGCGACCGAGCAGTACTTC.

This clonotype has at least ten counts. The rearrangement links TRBV7-3 to TRBJ1-5; D is possibly TRBD1 (5 bases). Per germline, CDR1 SGHTA and CDR2 FQGTGA. V lost 3 bases and J lost 7, with 10 bases in between. CDR3 length: 13 amino acids. This CDR3 reads CASSLEGLQPQHF. CDR3 in DNA: TGTGCCAGCAGCTTGGAGGGGTTGCAGCCCCAGCATTTT.

This clonotype has just a few counts. The chain has TRBV5-1 and TRBJ2-6; D may be TRBD2 (6 bases). The CDR3 is 17 residues long. V dropped 4 bases and J dropped 0 bases, with 14 bases sitting between them. Germline lookup yields CDR1 SGHRS and CDR2 YFSETQ. CDR3 in amino acids: CASSLRDLSSGANVLTF. CDR3 coding DNA: TGCGCCAGCAGCCTCCGGGACTTAAGCTCTGGGGCCAACGTCCTGACTTTC.

The chain recombines TRBV7-2 with TRBJ2-4, with 11 bases identical to TRBD2. The CDR3 runs 14 residues. After removal of 5 bases from V and 6 bases from J, the junction contained 3 bases not matched to a gene. CDR1 SGHTA and CDR2 FQGNSA come from the germline V gene. The CDR3 loop reads CASSVLAGANIQYF. CDR3 sequence (DNA): TGTGCCAGCAGCGTACTAGCGGGAGCAAACATTCAGTACTTC.

The rearrangement links TRBV20-1 to TRBJ2-7; 8 nucleotides agree with TRBD2. The V gene end was trimmed by 3 bases and the J gene end by 5 bases; junction bases not matched to a gene: 3. The CDR3 covers 12 residues. Per the germline V gene, CDR1 is DFQATT and CDR2 is SNEGSKA (reference sequence). The CDR3 reads CSASGGGNEQYF. In nucleotides, the CDR3 is TGCAGTGCTAGCGGGGGGGGGAACGAGCAGTACTTC.